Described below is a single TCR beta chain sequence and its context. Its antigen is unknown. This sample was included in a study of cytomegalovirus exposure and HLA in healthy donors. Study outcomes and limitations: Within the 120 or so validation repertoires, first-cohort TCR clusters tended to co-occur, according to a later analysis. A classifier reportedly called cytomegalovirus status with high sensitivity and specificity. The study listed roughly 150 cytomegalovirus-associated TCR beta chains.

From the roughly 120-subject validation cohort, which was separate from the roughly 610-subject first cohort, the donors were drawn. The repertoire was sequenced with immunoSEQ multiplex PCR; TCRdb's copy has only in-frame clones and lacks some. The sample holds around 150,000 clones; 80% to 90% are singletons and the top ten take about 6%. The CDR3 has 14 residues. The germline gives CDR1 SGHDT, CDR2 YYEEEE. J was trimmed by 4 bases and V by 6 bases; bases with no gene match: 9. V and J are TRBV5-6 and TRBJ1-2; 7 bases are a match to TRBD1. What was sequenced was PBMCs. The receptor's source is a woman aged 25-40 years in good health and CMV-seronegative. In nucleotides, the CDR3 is TGTGCCAGCACCCCAGACAGGGTGTCCTATGGCTACACCTTC. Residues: CASTPDRVSYGYTF. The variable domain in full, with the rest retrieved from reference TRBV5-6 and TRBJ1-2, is DAGVTQSPTHLIKTRGQQVTLRCSPKSGHDTVSWYQQALGQGPQFIFQYYEEEERQRGNFPDRFSGHQFPNYSSELNVNALLLGDSALYLCASTPDRVSYGYTFGSGTRLTVV.